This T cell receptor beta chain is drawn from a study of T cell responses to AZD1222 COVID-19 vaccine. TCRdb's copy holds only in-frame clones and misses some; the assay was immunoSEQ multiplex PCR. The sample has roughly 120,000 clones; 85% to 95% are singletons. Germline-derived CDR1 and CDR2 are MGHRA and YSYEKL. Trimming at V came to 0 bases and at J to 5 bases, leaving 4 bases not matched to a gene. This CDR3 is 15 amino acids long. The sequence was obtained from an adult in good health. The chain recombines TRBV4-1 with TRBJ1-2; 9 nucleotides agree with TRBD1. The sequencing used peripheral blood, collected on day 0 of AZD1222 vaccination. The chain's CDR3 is CASSQEGQGVYGYTF. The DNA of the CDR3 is TGCGCCAGCAGCCAAGAGGGACAGGGAGTTTATGGCTACACCTTC.